Shown below are 17 T cell receptor beta chains from a single sample sequenced in a study of blood T cell repertoires in COVID-19. Using immunoSEQ multiplex PCR, the repertoire was profiled, and TCRdb retains in-frame clones only, with some absent. The sample has 200,000 to 300,000 clones; approximately 84% are singletons. The sample comprised peripheral blood. The receptors stem from a woman of 80 years or more with acute or convalescent COVID-19.

This clone has just one count. The J gene is TRBJ2-7, the V gene TRBV7-2, with TRBD2 as a possible D gene (5 bases). The CDR3 is 13 residues long. The germline V and J ends were trimmed by 2 bases and 3 bases, with 8 bases remaining between them. Germline-derived CDR1 and CDR2 are SGHTA and FQGNSA. The CDR3 sequence: CASSLPGIYEQYF. In DNA form, the CDR3 reads TGTGCCAGCAGCTTACCGGGGATCTACGAGCAGTACTTC. The full variable domain, rest sourced from reference TRBV7-2 and TRBJ2-7, is GAGVSQSPSNKVTEKGKDVELRCDPISGHTALYWYRQSLGQGLEFLIYFQGNSAPDKSGLPSDRFSAERTGGSVSTLTIQRTQQEDSAVYLCASSLPGIYEQYFGPGTRLTVT.

CDR3: CASSPSNTEAFF. The CDR3 DNA sequence: TGCGCCAGCAGTCCATCAAACACTGAAGCTTTCTTT. The rearrangement links TRBV5-1 to TRBJ1-1; D remains ambiguous. The CDR3 is made up of 12 amino acids. The germline V gene encodes CDR1 SGHRS and CDR2 YFSETQ. Deletions cut 5 bases from V and 2 bases from J, with 7 bases between.

This clone was picked up one time. The chain employs TRBV4-2 and TRBJ1-4; 8 bases align to TRBD1. Germline-derived CDR1 and CDR2 are LGHNA and YNFKEQ. V lost 0 bases, J lost 6 bases, and 3 bases stayed unmatched. The CDR3 length is 15 residues. DNA of the CDR3: TGTGCCAGCAGCCAAGAAGGGACAGGAGATGAAAAACTGTTTTTT. This gives the protein CASSQEGTGDEKLFF.

The table lists this clone with a count of one. The chain employs TRBV6-5 and TRBJ2-7; 7 nucleotides match TRBD1. CDR1 and CDR2 from the germline V gene are MNHEY and SVGAGI. This CDR3 region has 14 residues. V lost 0 bases to trimming and J lost 6 bases; unmatched junction nucleotides: 5. CDR3 sequence (DNA): TGTGCCAGCAGTTACTCGAGGGGGACAGCCGAGCAGTACTTC. Its protein product is CASSYSRGTAEQYF.

The chain is built from TRBV5-1 and TRBJ2-2; D is possibly TRBD2 (6 bases). The CDR3 contains 13 residues. In germline, CDR1 is SGHRS, CDR2 YFSETQ. Trimming shortened V by 8 bases and J by 5 bases, and 13 bases separated the two germline ends. CDR3 loop: CARPTRRTGELFF. The CDR3 DNA is TGCGCCAGACCGACTAGGAGGACCGGGGAGCTGTTTTTT.

This clone occurred once. This chain joins TRBV28 and TRBJ1-1; D is unclear. Germline-derived CDR1 and CDR2 are MDHEN and SYDVKM. The CDR3 is 15 amino acids. V was trimmed by 5 bases and J by 0 bases, leaving 13 bases between them. CDR3 sequence (DNA): TGTGCCAGCAGTCCCCTGGGCCTCATGAACACTGAAGCTTTCTTT. Translation: CASSPLGLMNTEAFF.

This chain joins TRBV5-8 and TRBJ2-5; D ambiguous. Germline loops: CDR1 SGHTS, CDR2 YDEGEE. The CDR3 has 15 residues. The V and J ends lost 0 bases and 1 base respectively, with 10 bases between them. This CDR3 reads CASSLGNLLQETQYF. The CDR3 DNA is TGTGCCAGCAGCTTGGGAAACTTACTCCAAGAGACCCAGTACTTC.

The chain uses TRBV6-6 and TRBJ2-5; 8 nucleotides align to TRBD1. CDR3 length: 15 amino acids. The V gene end was trimmed by 5 bases and the J gene end by 0 bases; junction bases not matched to a gene: 5. The germline CDR1 and CDR2 sequences are MNHNY and SVGAGI (reference sequence). The CDR3: CASSGGQANQETQYF. In DNA form, the CDR3 reads TGTGCCAGCAGTGGGGGACAGGCCAACCAAGAGACCCAGTACTTC.

The rearrangement uses TRBV21-1 and TRBJ1-2; no DNA check was done on the table's D call, TRBD1. TRBV21-1 counts as a pseudogene. The CDR3 is made up of 16 amino acids. The CDR3 reads CASSKANGTDNYGYTF. The CDR3 nucleotides read TGTGCCAGCAGCAAAGCAAACGGGACAGATAACTATGGCTACACCTTC.

The chain joins TRBV7-9 to TRBJ2-7, with TRBD2 identical over 9 bases. The germline V gene encodes CDR1 SEHNR and CDR2 FQNEAQ (reference sequence). This CDR3 region has 14 residues. V lost 1 base, J lost 3 bases, and 1 base stayed unmatched. CDR3: CASSLELAGYEQYF. CDR3 sequence (DNA): TGTGCCAGCAGCTTAGAACTAGCGGGCTACGAGCAGTACTTC.

V gene TRBV9 combines with J gene TRBJ2-2; no definite D call. Germline V gene data show CDR1 as SGDLS and CDR2 as YYNGEE. V lost 4 bases, J lost 1 base, and 5 bases lay in between. CDR3 size: 13 residues. CDR3 protein: CASSQVNTGELFF. The CDR3 region has the DNA TGTGCCAGCAGCCAGGTGAACACCGGGGAGCTGTTTTTT.

This chain uses TRBV5-3 with TRBJ1-5, with D unclear. TRBV5-3 is labeled an ORF, and its function is uncertain. Trimming removed 0 bases at V and 4 bases at J, with 11 bases between. This CDR3 region has 15 residues. The chain's CDR3 is CARSLGHSGNQPQHF. Here the CDR3 DNA reads TGTGCCAGAAGCTTGGGGCATTCGGGAAATCAGCCCCAGCATTTT.

The chain combines TRBV6-1 with TRBJ1-2; 8 bases map to TRBD1. CDR3 length equals 15 residues. Germline V CDR1 and CDR2: MNHNS, SASEGT. J gave up 4 bases and V 3 bases, and 7 bases lay outside the gene matches. CDR3 amino acids: CASSDRGRGAYGYTF. CDR3 sequence (DNA): TGTGCCAGCAGTGACAGGGGGCGCGGTGCCTATGGCTACACCTTC.

The sample holds one count of this clone. The chain has TRBV4-2 and TRBJ2-3; 12 bases fit TRBD2. Germline V lookup: CDR1 LGHNA, CDR2 YNFKEQ. The junction had 3 bases not matched to a gene; V was cut back by 1 base and J by 1 base. CDR3 length: 17 residues. The CDR3 is CASSQALAGGGTDTQYF. The CDR3 DNA reads TGTGCCAGCAGCCAAGCACTAGCGGGAGGCGGCACAGATACGCAGTATTTT.

This clone has just a few counts. The V gene is TRBV19, the J gene TRBJ2-1; D not certain. The CDR3 sequence is 13 residues long. Trimming took 7 bases from V and 5 from J, leaving 12 bases between them. Germline values: CDR1 LNHDA, CDR2 SQIVND (reference sequence). CDR3 sequence: CASTRKLHNEQFF. The CDR3 DNA follows: TGTGCCAGTACCCGGAAACTACACAATGAGCAGTTCTTC.

The V and J genes are TRBV7-3 and TRBJ1-2; 9 nucleotides match TRBD1. This CDR3 spans 15 amino acids. Germline lookup yields CDR1 SGHTA and CDR2 FQGTGA. Unmatched junction bases numbered 5, after V lost 2 bases and J lost 4 bases. The CDR3 sequence: CASSLYATGGYGYTF. DNA for the CDR3: TGTGCCAGCAGCTTATACGCGACAGGGGGCTATGGCTACACCTTC.

The chain couples TRBV18 to TRBJ1-2; no clear D gene. The CDR3 extends over 13 amino acids. Germline CDR1 KGHSH, CDR2 LQKENI. The V end lost 3 bases, the J end lost 1 base, and 6 bases lay between the germline ends. The CDR3 reads CASSPSVNYGYTF. DNA of the CDR3: TGTGCCAGCTCACCGTCGGTTAACTATGGCTACACCTTC.